This T cell receptor beta chain was obtained from a study of TIL therapy for anti-PD-1-resistant metastatic lung cancer. Across the study: Median tumor PD-L1 proportion score was roughly 5.8%. Median tumor mutation burden was more than 1.4 mutations per megabase. Overall study results and limits: Infused TIL clonotypes partially replaced the baseline blood repertoire, then decayed over months.

Comment on this clone: Its antigen is still unknown.

The time point is: pre-treatment sample, taken before nivolumab and TIL therapy. Stage 4 NSCLC adults joined between 2017 and 2020. The immunoSEQ assay was v3. The repertoire was sequenced with immunoSEQ multiplex PCR; TCRdb's copy has only in-frame clones and lacks some. This sample has around 59,000 clones, with roughly 69% found just once. Germline CDR1 and CDR2: LNHDA and SQIVND (reference sequence). The CDR3 length is 13 residues. V was trimmed by 8 bases and J by 3 bases, leaving 11 bases between them. The genes are TRBV19 and TRBJ1-3; a weak D match, TRBD1 (5 bases). Sequenced material: blood, taken at baseline. The receptor was isolated from a person between 25 and 80 years old with non-small cell lung cancer. CDR3 bases: TGTGCCAGTTCCCCCAGGGATGGAAACACCATATATTTT. Encoded protein: CASSPRDGNTIYF.